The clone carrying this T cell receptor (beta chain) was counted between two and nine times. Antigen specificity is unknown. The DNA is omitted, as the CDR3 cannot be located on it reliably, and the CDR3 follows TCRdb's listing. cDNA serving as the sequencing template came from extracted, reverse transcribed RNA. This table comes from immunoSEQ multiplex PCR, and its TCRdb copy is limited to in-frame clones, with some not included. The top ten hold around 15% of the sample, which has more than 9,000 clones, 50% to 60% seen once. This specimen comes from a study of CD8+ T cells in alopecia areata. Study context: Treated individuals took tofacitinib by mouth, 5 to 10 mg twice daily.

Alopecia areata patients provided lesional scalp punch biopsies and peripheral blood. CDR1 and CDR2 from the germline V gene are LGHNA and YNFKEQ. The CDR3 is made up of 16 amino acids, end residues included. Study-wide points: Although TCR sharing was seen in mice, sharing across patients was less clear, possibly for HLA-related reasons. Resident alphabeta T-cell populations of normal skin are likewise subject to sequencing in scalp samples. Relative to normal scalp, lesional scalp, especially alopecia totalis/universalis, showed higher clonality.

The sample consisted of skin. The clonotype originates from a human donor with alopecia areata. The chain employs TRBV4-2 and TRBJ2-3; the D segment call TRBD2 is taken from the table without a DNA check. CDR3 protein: CASSQGDFGSGDTQYF.